This TCR beta chain was observed in a study of T cell responses to AZD1222 COVID-19 vaccine. Trimming removed 3 bases from V and 5 bases from J, with 10 bases in between. This CDR3 has 13 amino acids. Germline loops: CDR1 SNHLY, CDR2 FYNNEI. General study results and limits: Donors skewed white British and female; clonal diversity was possibly underestimated. Once two AZD1222 doses were given, Spike-specific TCR breadth and depth went up.

For this clone: Its antigen remains unknown.

The assay was immunoSEQ multiplex PCR, and TCRdb's table has in-frame clones only and misses some. In the table there are 150,000 to 190,000 clones, approximately 91% of which are singletons. The sample in question was peripheral blood, obtained 28 days after the second AZD1222 dose. The receptor was isolated from an adult who received the AZD1222 COVID-19 vaccine. The gene calls are TRBV2 and TRBJ2-5; D tentatively reads TRBD1 or TRBD2 (5 bases each). CDR3 coding DNA: TGTGCCAGCAGTGACCCGGGGCGGGAGACCCAGTACTTC. Protein product: CASSDPGRETQYF.